This T cell receptor beta chain was identified during a study of metastatic and nonmetastatic thyroid tumors. In the study overall: Both malignant and benign thyroid patients supplied peripheral blood and tumor or nodule tissue samples, across which the repertoires of these patients were then compared.

No treatment had been given to any patient before thyroid surgery. Source study methods: A classifier of distant metastasis in papillary thyroid cancer was built from CDR3 differences (across clinicopathological groups). MiXCR was used by TCRdb to re-call the PCR reads. The V and J calls reflect TCRdb's pipeline rather than the authors' work. Of tens of thousands of clones listed, roughly 16% were seen once; the top ten hold roughly 10%. Concerning this clone: This may be a read error: a much more frequent sequence differs by one nucleotide. The sample holds other DNA sequences that translate to the same CDR3.

Germline CDR1 SGHAT, CDR2 FQDESV (reference sequence). CDR3 length: 16 residues. The sequenced sample consisted of blood. This sequence was found in a male donor with papillary thyroid cancer or a benign thyroid nodule (not recorded which). Some clones in this sample may be carry-over from other donors' samples. The chain couples TRBV11-1 to TRBJ1-1; D may be TRBD1 (5 bases). The CDR3, as DNA: TGTGCCAGCAGCCCCAACCCGGGACGGATGAACACCGAAGCTTTCTTT. Protein: CASSPNPGRMNTEAFF.